This TCR beta chain was captured in a study of cytomegalovirus exposure and HLA in healthy donors. General study results and limits: Later analysis identified several of the most significant clusters that appeared linked to common viral pathogens. The analysis excluded some indistinguishable V segments, including TRBV6-2 and TRBV6-3.

The PCR had 60 Vbeta and 13 Jbeta primers. Original analysis: Some 80 million unique TCR beta chains, 10 million to 14 million shared, were counted in a later analysis. Sequenced by immunoSEQ multiplex PCR; TCRdb stores in-frame clones only, minus some. V, J and clone size reflect that table, while D and trimming were determined from the DNA. The data show about 77,000 clones, around 75% seen once. Germline V gene sequence: CDR1 SNHLY, CDR2 FYNNEI. The CDR3 extends over 14 amino acids. Germline trimming cut 8 bases from V and 4 bases from J; bases unmatched to any gene: 9. In regard to this clone: Its cognate antigen is unknown.

The origin of this receptor is a middle-aged woman in good health and CMV-seronegative. This rearrangement joins TRBV2 to TRBJ1-2; TRBD1 matches 8 bases. The sample taken for sequencing was PBMCs. The CDR3 sequence: CASGRTGGSYGYTF. Written as DNA, the CDR3 is TGTGCCAGCGGACGCACAGGGGGAAGCTATGGCTACACCTTC.